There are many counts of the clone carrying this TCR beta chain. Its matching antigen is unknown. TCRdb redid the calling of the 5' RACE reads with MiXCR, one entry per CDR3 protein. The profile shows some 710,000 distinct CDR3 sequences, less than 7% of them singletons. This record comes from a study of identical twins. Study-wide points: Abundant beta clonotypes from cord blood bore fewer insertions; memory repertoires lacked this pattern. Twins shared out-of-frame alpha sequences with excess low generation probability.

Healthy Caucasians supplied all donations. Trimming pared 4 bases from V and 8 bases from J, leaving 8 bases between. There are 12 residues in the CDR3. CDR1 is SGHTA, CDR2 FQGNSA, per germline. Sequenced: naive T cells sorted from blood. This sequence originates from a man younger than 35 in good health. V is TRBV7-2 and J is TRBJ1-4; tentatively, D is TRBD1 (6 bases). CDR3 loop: CASSSTGEKLFF. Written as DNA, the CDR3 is TGTGCCAGCAGCTCCACAGGGGAAAAACTGTTTTTT.